Here is one T cell receptor (beta chain) with its context. This entry comes from a study of T cells after somatic rescue of genetic block. CDR1 SGHDN and CDR2 FVKESK come from the germline V gene. The CDR3 is 14 amino acids. Deletions cut 1 base from V and 7 bases from J, with 13 bases between. Method: immunoSEQ multiplex PCR; TCRdb's copy keeps in-frame clones and lacks some. The sample holds about 67,000 clones, 92% seen once. The receptor comes from a man aged 40-49 years. The chain employs TRBV14 and TRBJ2-5; D uncertain. The sequenced sample was peripheral blood mononuclear cells (PBMCs). CDR3 in amino acids: CASSQVRSSGTQYF. The CDR3 region has the DNA TGTGCCAGCAGCCAAGTGCGCAGCTCGGGGACCCAGTACTTC.